This T cell receptor (beta chain) was identified in a study of T cell responses to AZD1222 COVID-19 vaccine. Broader study findings: A rise in Spike-specific TCR breadth and depth followed two AZD1222 doses. Only after the peak T cell response were repertoires sampled. Unmutated variant regions reportedly attract nearly half of all spike-specific TCRs. CD4 TCRs linked to vaccination spanned spike, dominating at 160-218 and 743-854.

Measured with immunoSEQ multiplex PCR; TCRdb has only the in-frame clones, and not every one. Altogether about 120,000 clones are present, roughly nine tenths being singletons, with the ten largest covering approximately 28%. V lost 6 bases and J 1 base, leaving 10 bases between the germline ends. This CDR3 spans 14 amino acids. Germline CDR1 reads MNHNY; CDR2 reads SVGAGI (reference sequence). Concerning this clone itself: Its antigen is unknown.

The TCR originated in an adult in good health. This specimen consisted of peripheral blood, obtained on day 0 of AZD1222 vaccination. The chain employs TRBV6-6 and TRBJ1-5; D perhaps matches TRBD1 (5 bases). The CDR3 bases are TGTGCCAGCAGCCGACAGACCAGCAATCAGCCCCAGCATTTT. This translates into CASSRQTSNQPQHF.